Listed below are T cell receptor beta chains from one sample, sequenced in a study of low-dose radiotherapy and immunotherapy resistance in tumors. MiXCR, applied by TCRdb to the reads, yields one record per CDR3 protein. The data contain 35,000 to 50,000 distinct CDR3 sequences, roughly 31% of them singletons. The sample here was PBMCs, taken before treatment. These receptor sequences come from a male donor with gallbladder cancer. Each CDR3 is given with its conserved first and last residue. A D gene is named only where the DNA matches it firmly. Only some rows state a clone size, as once, few, many or a class for expanded clones.

>many|TRBV5-6|TRBJ2-1|NA
CASSLRLPSYNEQFF
TGTGCCAGCAGCTTGCGACTACCTTCCTACAATGAGCAGTTCTTC
>once|TRBV6-6|TRBJ2-7|NA
CASSPSQGYEQYF
TGTGCCAGCAGTCCGAGCCAGGGCTACGAGCAGTACTTC
>NA|TRBV14|TRBJ2-6|NA
CASSRFGAQNSGANVLTF
TGTGCCAGCAGCCGCTTTGGGGCCCAGAACTCTGGGGCCAACGTCCTGACTTTC
>NA|TRBV3-1|TRBJ2-1|TRBD2
CASSPGTSGIFEQFF
TGTGCCAGCAGTCCCGGGACTAGCGGGATTTTTGAGCAGTTCTTC
>NA|TRBV6-2/TRBV6-3|TRBJ2-3|TRBD1
CASTAPGGRGDTQYF
TGTGCCAGCACCGCTCCAGGGGGCCGGGGAGATACGCAGTATTTT
>many|TRBV3-1|TRBJ2-3|NA
CASSTRNLKGDTQYF
TGTGCCAGCAGTACGCGGAACCTTAAGGGAGATACGCAGTATTTT
>medium-sized|TRBV28|TRBJ1-5|TRBD1
CAIQGRGDQPQHF
TGTGCCATCCAGGGCAGGGGGGATCAGCCCCAGCATTTT
>NA|TRBV18|TRBJ1-3|NA
CASSPGEGNTIYF
TGTGCCAGCTCACCAGGGGAAGGAAACACCATATATTTT
>NA|TRBV25-1|TRBJ2-7|NA
CASSDQRGFYEQYF
TGTGCCAGCAGTGATCAAAGAGGATTCTACGAGCAGTACTTC
>NA|TRBV10-3|TRBJ1-4|NA
CAISDSGGSGQKLFF
TGTGCCATCAGTGACAGCGGGGGGTCGGGACAAAAACTGTTTTTT
>NA|TRBV10-1|TRBJ2-2|NA
CASSGGSRNTGELFF
TGCGCCAGCAGTGGGGGGAGTCGGAACACCGGGGAGCTGTTTTTT
>many|TRBV27|TRBJ2-1|TRBD2
CASRLLAGGGEQFF
TGTGCCAGCAGACTATTAGCGGGAGGAGGAGAGCAGTTCTTC
>NA|TRBV28|TRBJ1-2|NA
CASTPGGAPLNYGYTF
TGTGCCAGCACCCCGGGTGGGGCTCCCCTTAACTATGGCTACACCTTC
>many|TRBV6-6|TRBJ2-5|NA
CASSPPLLQGYQETQYF
TGTGCCAGCAGTCCTCCCCTCCTACAGGGTTACCAAGAGACCCAGTACTTC
>NA|TRBV7-2|TRBJ1-2|NA
CASSLGGLYGYTF
TGTGCCAGCAGCTTAGGTGGCCTCTATGGCTACACCTTC
>many|TRBV7-8|TRBJ2-1|NA
CASSLAVEQFF
TGTGCCAGCAGCTTAGCGGTCGAGCAGTTCTTC
>NA|TRBV6-2/TRBV6-3|TRBJ2-7|NA
CASSYTSGLPTYEQYF
TGTGCCAGCAGTTACACCTCAGGACTCCCCACCTACGAGCAGTACTTC
>NA|TRBV10-3|TRBJ2-1|NA
CAISKESSYNEQFF
TGTGCCATCAGCAAGGAAAGCTCCTACAATGAGCAGTTCTTC
>few|TRBV2|TRBJ2-7|NA
CASSEALGGGIDEQYF
TGTGCCAGCAGTGAAGCGCTTGGTGGGGGGATCGACGAGCAGTACTTC
>NA|TRBV6-1|TRBJ2-5|TRBD2
CASSEECAGGPTNTKRQYF
TGTGCCAGCAGTGAAGAATGTGCGGGGGGCCCTACAAATACCAAGAGACAGTACTTC
>NA|TRBV5-4|TRBJ1-6|TRBD1
CASSRDRENSPLHF
TGTGCCAGCAGCCGGGACAGGGAGAATTCACCCCTCCACTTT
>few|TRBV11-1|TRBJ2-1|NA
CASSSDRDEQFF
TGTGCCAGCAGCTCGGACAGAGATGAGCAGTTCTTC
>few|TRBV5-1|TRBJ2-7|NA
CASSLTQFLYEQYF
TGCGCCAGCAGCTTGACCCAATTTCTCTACGAGCAGTACTTC
>many|TRBV27|TRBJ2-7|NA
CASSLLRSRGNEQYF
TGTGCCAGCAGTTTATTAAGGTCCCGGGGGAACGAGCAGTACTTC
>many|TRBV5-8|TRBJ2-3|NA
CASSLSEDTQYF
TGTGCCAGCAGCTTGTCCGAAGATACGCAGTATTTT
>many|TRBV20-1|TRBJ2-7|TRBD1
CSARDRPGYEQYF
TGCAGTGCCCGGGACAGGCCCGGCTACGAGCAGTACTTC